This TCR beta chain comes out of a study of metastatic and nonmetastatic thyroid tumors. Study in general: Malignant and benign thyroid patients had repertoires compared in peripheral blood and tumor or nodule tissue. Whole-study findings and limits: Malignant thyroid tumors reportedly exceeded benign nodules significantly in TCR beta diversity, with the difference appearing in blood and tumor.

Patients were all untreated before their thyroid surgery. As regards this clone: Its antigen is unknown.

In the study's own analysis: Clinicopathological groups of papillary thyroid cancer showed CDR3 differences that were used to build a distant-metastasis classifier. TCRdb recomputed clones from the PCR reads via MiXCR. These V and J calls are TCRdb output, not the study's own analysis. This sample carries some 30,000 clones, about 19% of them seen once, and the ten largest clones take about 7.8%. The sequencing input was blood. This sequence was found in a female donor with papillary thyroid cancer or a benign thyroid nodule (not recorded which). Some clones in this sample may be carry-over from other donors' samples.

The CDR3 bases are TGTGCCAGCAGCAACAATGGGGAGCTGTTTGGGTACGAGCAGTACTTC. It is translated as CASSNNGELFGYEQYF. This rearrangement joins TRBV11-2 to TRBJ2-7, with a weak D call TRBD2 (5 bases). CDR1 and CDR2 from the germline V gene are SGHAT and FQNNGV. V was pared by 5 bases and J by 4 bases, with 21 bases between. This CDR3 has 16 amino acids.